This T cell receptor beta chain was sequenced in a study of regulatory T cells in long-lasting Graves disease. iRepertoire HTBI primers and Arm-PCR of CDR3 regions built TCR beta libraries. TCRdb re-analysed the multiplex PCR reads in MiXCR, keeping a single row per CDR3 protein. This table has roughly 510,000 distinct CDR3 sequences, roughly a sixth appearing once. This clonotype was detected only once. As for time point: newly diagnosed GD, antithyroid drugs for less than 3 months. The TCR library was made from RNA extracted from PBMCs. Graves' disease was diagnosed by American Thyroid Association guidelines. This same sample was also taken into another study, of T cells in Graves' hyperthyroidism and ophthalmopathy. As reported in that work: Primed by the HTBI set, a first-round RT-PCR was run on the TCR CDR3.

The receptor was derived from a man in his late teens or twenties with Graves disease. The sequenced sample was peripheral blood mononuclear cells (PBMCs), obtained at new diagnosis, from a patient treated with antithyroid drugs.

This CDR3 is CASSFSGRASYEQYF. DNA for the CDR3: TGTGCCAGCAGTTTTAGCGGGAGGGCGTCCTACGAGCAGTACTTC. The chain is built from TRBV28 and TRBJ2-7; 11 nucleotides line up with TRBD2. Germline CDR1 and CDR2: MDHEN and SYDVKM. The J segment lost 1 base and the V segment lost 3 bases, leaving 2 bases of the junction unmatched. The CDR3 sequence is 15 residues long.